Below, one TCR beta chain is given with its context. Its cognate antigen is unknown. Repertoires were generated with immunoSEQ multiplex PCR, while TCRdb's copy carries only in-frame clones and drops some. The sample lists 100,000 to 120,000 clones, around 89% occurring once. This sample was included in a study of T cell responses to AZD1222 COVID-19 vaccine. Findings and limits, study-wide: Repertoires in all cases were sampled only once the peak T cell response had passed. Vaccination with two AZD1222 doses was followed by a rise in Spike-specific TCR breadth and depth. Donors were chiefly white British, with a greater number of females, and clonal diversity was perhaps underestimated. In the spike-specific TCR repertoire, nearly half reportedly target unmutated variant regions.

The TCR was taken from an adult who received the AZD1222 COVID-19 vaccine. Sequencing used peripheral blood, obtained 28 days after the second AZD1222 dose.

The DNA of the CDR3 is TGTGCCAGTAGTCTGGCGGGGACAGGGGCGGGGGGCAATGAGCAGTTCTTC. It translates to CASSLAGTGAGGNEQFF. The rearrangement joins TRBV19 to TRBJ2-1; TRBD1 matches at 10 bases. Per germline, CDR1 LNHDA and CDR2 SQIVND (reference sequence). Losses at the gene ends were 5 bases for V and 6 bases for J; bases not matched to a gene: 13. The CDR3 extends over 17 amino acids.